This T cell receptor (beta chain) was profiled in a study of vaccination and CD4 T cells after COVID-19. Overall study context: The study collected post-vaccine samples a median approximately 70 days after dose two, with a range of 14 to 241.

V shed 7 bases, J shed 9 bases, and the junction held 14 bases outside the gene matches. CDR3 size: 15 residues. The germline gives CDR1 KGHDR, CDR2 SFDVKD. The treatment here: approximately 9-day PBMC culture with coronavirus spike peptide pools or control peptides (ViraFEST assay). Cultured CD4+ T-cell DNA underwent Oncomine TCR Beta short-read sequencing. Scientists extracted genomic DNA from CD4+ T cells grown in culture. Each CDR3 protein gets one entry after TCRdb re-called the PCR reads with MiXCR. There are roughly 11,000 distinct CDR3 sequences in the sample; 69% occur only once, and about a tenth lies in the top ten. Concerning this clonotype: No antigen is known for it.

The sequenced sample was CD4+ T cells from blood, cultured in vitro. This clonotype was sampled from a human donor who had recovered from COVID-19. This chain links TRBV24-1 with TRBJ2-1; 7 bases line up with TRBD2. CDR3 protein: CATSGTDGLGVEQFF. DNA for the CDR3: TGTGCCACCAGCGGGACTGACGGACTAGGGGTTGAGCAGTTCTTC.